Following are 27 T cell receptor beta chains from one sample sequenced in a study of T cells in Graves' hyperthyroidism and ophthalmopathy. There were TCR beta CDR3 regions amplified from RNA transcripts. A first-round RT-PCR of the TCR CDR3 used the HTBI primer set. Using its own MiXCR run on the multiplex PCR reads, TCRdb lists one record per CDR3 protein. This sample yields about 600,000 distinct CDR3 sequences, of which 14% are seen a single time; more than 6% belongs to the top ten. Sequencing was carried out using blood. These receptors all come from a woman aged 18-35 years with Graves' ophthalmopathy.

At least ten counts were recorded for this clonotype. V and J are TRBV11-2 and TRBJ2-1; tentatively, D is TRBD1 or TRBD2 (5 bases each). Germline assignment: CDR1 SGHAT and CDR2 FQNNGV. There are 13 residues in the CDR3. The V end lost 3 bases, the J end lost 8 bases, and 11 bases lay between the germline ends. DNA for the CDR3: TGTGCCAGCAGCTTGGGGGAAGAGGATGAGCAGTTCTTC. Encoded protein: CASSLGEEDEQFF.

V gene TRBV24-1 combines with J gene TRBJ1-2; D is unclear. This CDR3 is built from 16 residues. From germline, CDR1 is KGHDR and CDR2 SFDVKD. The ends were cut back, 5 bases at V and 2 bases at J, with 17 bases in the middle. CDR3 bases: TGTGCCACCAGTGCTCCGTCCGGGCCCCAAAACTATGGCTACACCTTC. It encodes CATSAPSGPQNYGYTF.

This clonotype was detected many times. This chain connects TRBV28 to TRBJ2-1, with TRBD2 matching 12 bases. The CDR3 has 15 amino acids. V lost 3 bases and J lost 4; bases outside the gene matches: 1. Germline CDR1 reads MDHEN; CDR2 reads SYDVKM. CDR3 region: CASSFGLAGYNEQFF. For the CDR3, the DNA is TGTGCCAGCAGTTTTGGACTAGCGGGATACAATGAGCAGTTCTTC.

Notes on this clonotype: A clone one base away is much larger, so this may be a read error. This chain links TRBV28 with TRBJ2-7; D perhaps matches TRBD1 (5 bases). Germline loops: CDR1 MDHEN, CDR2 SYDVKM. The CDR3 length is 16 residues. Trimming removed 4 bases at V and 4 bases at J, with 20 bases between. The CDR3 loop reads CASSSPGRAFAYEQYF. The CDR3 DNA reads TGTGCCAGCAGTTCCCCTGGCAGGGCTTTTGCGTACGAGCAGTACTTC.

There are many counts of this clonotype. The J gene is TRBJ2-1, the V gene TRBV7-3; D unresolved. The germline V gene encodes CDR1 SGHTA and CDR2 FQGTGA. Trimming left V 5 bases short and J 0 bases short, with 11 bases between. The CDR3 has 15 residues. CDR3 nucleotides: TGTGCCAGCAGCCAAGGCGTTGACTCCTACAATGAGCAGTTCTTC. Translating it yields CASSQGVDSYNEQFF.

This clonotype appeared many times. The chain recombines TRBV7-2 with TRBJ1-2; 8 bases are a match to TRBD1. The CDR3 is made up of 15 amino acids. CDR1 and CDR2 (germline): SGHTA, FQGNSA. Trimming took 4 bases from V and 1 from J; bases not matched to a gene: 5. CDR3 in amino acids: CASSSDRGDNYGYTF. The CDR3 DNA is TGTGCCAGCAGCTCTGACAGGGGCGATAACTATGGCTACACCTTC. Looking up the rest from reference TRBV7-2 and TRBJ1-2 gives the full variable domain: GAGVSQSPSNKVTEKGKDVELRCDPISGHTALYWYRQSLGQGLEFLIYFQGNSAPDKSGLPSDRFSAERTGGSVSTLTIQRTQQEDSAVYLCASSSDRGDNYGYTFGSGTRLTVV.

This clonotype showed up just a few times. The rearrangement links TRBV19 to TRBJ2-3; D is ambiguous. The CDR3 covers 12 residues. V lost 8 bases to trimming and J lost 4 bases, with 10 bases between them. Germline V gene lookup returns CDR1 LNHDA and CDR2 SQIVND (reference sequence). The CDR3 protein is CASRLGADTQYF. The DNA for the CDR3 is TGTGCCAGTCGGCTTGGGGCAGATACGCAGTATTTT.

The rearrangement uses TRBV9 and TRBJ2-7; the D is unclear. Deletions cut 0 bases from V and 2 bases from J, with 9 bases between. Germline V gene data show CDR1 as SGDLS and CDR2 as YYNGEE. The CDR3 has 14 amino acids. CDR3 sequence (DNA): TGTGCCAGCAGCGTAGATGGGTTCCCCTACGAGCAGTACTTC. Amino acid sequence: CASSVDGFPYEQYF.

This clonotype was seen many times. This chain uses TRBV18 with TRBJ1-5, with a tentative D call TRBD1 (5 bases). The germline V gene encodes CDR1 KGHSH and CDR2 LQKENI. The CDR3 sequence is 15 residues long. V was cut by 6 bases and J by 0 bases, with 12 bases left in between. CDR3 sequence: CASSDRDHSNQPQHF. In nucleotides, the CDR3 is TGTGCCAGCTCCGACCGGGACCATAGCAATCAGCCCCAGCATTTT.

This clonotype was seen ten or more times. The chain uses TRBV30 and TRBJ1-1; D gene unclear. Germline V gene sequence: CDR1 GTSNPN, CDR2 SVGIG (reference sequence). The CDR3 spans 14 residues. Trimming took 3 bases from V and 4 from J, leaving 15 bases between them. The CDR3 spells CAWRVPPGITEAFF. CDR3 coding DNA: TGTGCCTGGAGAGTGCCCCCGGGGATCACTGAAGCTTTCTTT.

In this sample, this clonotype turned up many times. The chain employs TRBV3-1 and TRBJ2-3, with D unresolved. This CDR3 region has 13 residues. Germline V CDR1 and CDR2: LGHDT, YNNKEL (reference sequence). Trimming stripped 7 bases from V and 4 bases from J, with 12 bases between. CDR3 coding DNA: TGTGCCAGCACCCTAAGTCTTGCAGATACGCAGTATTTT. Its translation: CASTLSLADTQYF.

The sample holds a few counts of this clonotype. V is TRBV24-1 and J is TRBJ2-1; TRBD2 might be the D (7 bases). The germline CDR1 and CDR2 sequences are KGHDR and SFDVKD. The CDR3 extends over 16 amino acids. Trimming left V 3 bases short and J 6 bases short, with 17 bases between. The CDR3 here is CATSDPGTKGVNEQFF. Written as DNA, the CDR3 is TGTGCCACCAGTGATCCCGGGACTAAGGGGGTCAATGAGCAGTTCTTC.

This clonotype was detected many times. V is TRBV20-1 and J is TRBJ2-7, with TRBD2 matching 9 bases. The germline CDR1 and CDR2 sequences are DFQATT and SNEGSKA (reference sequence). This CDR3 is 15 amino acids long. The V segment lost 0 bases and the J segment 4 bases; nucleotides outside the gene matches: 7. CDR3 DNA sequence: TGCAGTGCTAGAGATTACCTAGCGGGAACTTACGAGCAGTACTTC. This translates into CSARDYLAGTYEQYF.

This clonotype was detected only a few times. V usage is TRBV6-2 or TRBV6-3 and J usage is TRBJ1-3, with 7 bases aligning to TRBD1. The length of the CDR3 is 17 residues. The junction had 10 bases not matched to a gene; V was cut back by 1 base and J by 4 bases. The germline V gene encodes CDR1 MNHEY and CDR2 SVGEGT. The CDR3 region is CASSYFKGAWSGNTIYF. As DNA, the CDR3 is TGTGCCAGCAGTTACTTCAAGGGGGCATGGTCCGGAAACACCATATATTTT.

This clonotype was seen at least ten times. The chain employs TRBV28 and TRBJ1-4; 9 bases fit TRBD1. V was clipped by 5 bases and J by 6 bases; unmatched bases: 7. The length of the CDR3 is 15 residues. Germline V lookup: CDR1 MDHEN, CDR2 SYDVKM. In DNA form, the CDR3 reads TGTGCCAGCAGTCGCGCCGGGACAGGGCATGAAAAACTGTTTTTT. It codes for CASSRAGTGHEKLFF.

This clonotype has more than one count but fewer than ten. The chain recombines TRBV28 with TRBJ2-1; D is possibly TRBD2 (6 bases). The CDR3 covers 14 residues. The V end lost 3 bases, the J end lost 7 bases, and 13 bases lay between the germline ends. Germline CDR1 and CDR2: MDHEN and SYDVKM. The CDR3 spells CASSFPYRGNEQFF. The CDR3 coding sequence is TGTGCCAGCAGTTTTCCGTACCGGGGGAATGAGCAGTTCTTC.

A few counts support this clonotype. This chain connects TRBV20-1 to TRBJ2-7, with D maybe TRBD1 (5 bases). Germline CDR1 DFQATT, CDR2 SNEGSKA (reference sequence). Trimming stripped 3 bases from V and 0 bases from J, with 21 bases between. The CDR3 spans 17 residues. The CDR3 DNA reads TGCAGTGCTAGTGGTCTCTCAGGGCTCCGGAGCTCCTACGAGCAGTACTTC. Its translation: CSASGLSGLRSSYEQYF.

This clonotype was observed a handful of times. V and J are TRBV24-1 and TRBJ2-3, with 7 bases lining up with TRBD2. The V and J ends lost 9 bases and 1 base, in that order; junction bases with no gene match: 6. CDR1 and CDR2 from the germline V gene are KGHDR and SFDVKD. The CDR3 loop spans 14 amino acids. This CDR3 reads CATGGGLGTDTQYF. The CDR3 nucleotides are TGTGCCACCGGCGGGGGTTTGGGCACAGATACGCAGTATTTT.

The V gene is TRBV11-2, the J gene TRBJ2-7; D assignment may be TRBD1 or TRBD2 (5 bases each). Trimming left V 5 bases short and J 2 bases short, with 13 bases between. CDR1 is SGHAT and CDR2 is FQNNGV in the germline V gene. The CDR3 length is 14 residues. Written as DNA, the CDR3 is TGTGCCAGCAGCCAAACTACGGGACCCTACGAGCAGTACTTC. Translation gives CASSQTTGPYEQYF.

This clonotype was found many times. The genes are TRBV20-1 and TRBJ2-1; TRBD2 aligns across 13 bases. Unmatched junction bases numbered 9, after V lost 0 bases and J lost 4 bases. Germline CDR1 is DFQATT and CDR2 is SNEGSKA (reference sequence). There are 18 residues in the CDR3. CDR3 in amino acids: CSARDFGGTSGAYNEQFF. CDR3 bases: TGCAGTGCTAGAGATTTTGGGGGGACTAGCGGGGCTTACAATGAGCAGTTCTTC.

This clonotype was observed many times. This chain connects TRBV28 to TRBJ2-3, with 9 bases identical to TRBD2. The CDR3 loop spans 15 amino acids. The germline CDR1 and CDR2 sequences are MDHEN and SYDVKM. V trimming: 5 bases; J trimming: 1 base; junction bases outside the gene matches: 4. Here the CDR3 reads CASSRTSVRTDTQYF. Here the CDR3 DNA reads TGTGCCAGCAGTCGGACTAGCGTCCGCACAGATACGCAGTATTTT.

This clonotype showed up many times. The chain uses TRBV7-2 and TRBJ2-3; possible D gene TRBD1, 5 bases. Trimming took 3 bases from V and 2 from J, leaving 12 bases between them. The CDR3 covers 15 residues. CDR1 is SGHTA and CDR2 is FQGNSA in the germline V gene. CDR3 sequence (DNA): TGTGCCAGCAGCTTCGACCAGGGTTACACAGATACGCAGTATTTT. Its protein is CASSFDQGYTDTQYF.

This clonotype was recorded a few times. The chain links TRBV9 to TRBJ1-1; D unclear. Per the germline V gene, CDR1 is SGDLS and CDR2 is YYNGEE. CDR3 length: 16 amino acids. With 1 base removed from V and 5 bases from J, the gap between germline ends came to 18 bases. The DNA for the CDR3 is TGTGCCAGCAGCGTAAAGGGAGATGCCTATTATACTGAAGCTTTCTTT. Amino acid sequence: CASSVKGDAYYTEAFF.

The CDR3 DNA is TGTGCCAGCAGCCTTGGACTAGCGGGAGGGCTCATCTCCTACAATGAGCAGTTCTTC. Amino acid sequence: CASSLGLAGGLISYNEQFF. The rearrangement uses TRBV3-1 and TRBJ2-1, with TRBD2 matching over 15 bases. With 4 bases clipped from V and 0 bases from J, the junction kept 7 bases outside the gene matches. Germline V gives CDR1 LGHDT, CDR2 YNNKEL (reference sequence). The CDR3 extends over 19 amino acids.

The sample holds many counts of this clonotype. The rearrangement joins TRBV2 to TRBJ2-5; 10 bases agree with TRBD2. Unmatched junction bases numbered 8, after V lost 4 bases and J lost 3 bases. Looked up from germline, CDR1 is SNHLY and CDR2 is FYNNEI. The CDR3 length is 16 residues. In DNA form, the CDR3 reads TGTGCCAGCAGTGTGGCCCCAGCGGGAGGGAAAGAGACCCAGTACTTC. As protein: CASSVAPAGGKETQYF.

Here the CDR3 DNA reads TGTGCCAGCAGCTTATGGGCCTGGCGGAATAATTCACCCCTCCACTTT. Protein sequence: CASSLWAWRNNSPLHF. The rearrangement links TRBV7-2 to TRBJ1-6; unclear D gene. Trimming took off 2 bases at V and 5 bases at J, with 13 bases between the two ends. CDR1 and CDR2 from the germline V gene are SGHTA and FQGNSA. The CDR3 is 16 amino acids.

This clonotype was recorded many times. V usage is TRBV11-2 and J usage is TRBJ2-7, with 7 bases that match TRBD1. The CDR3 has 12 residues. With 5 bases clipped from V and 6 bases from J, the junction kept 4 bases outside the gene matches. From germline, CDR1 is SGHAT and CDR2 FQNNGV. The CDR3 sequence is CASSLTGFEQYF. The CDR3 DNA is TGTGCCAGCAGCCTGACAGGGTTCGAGCAGTACTTC.